Listed here are 30 T cell receptor beta chains from one sample, sequenced in a study of blood T cell repertoires in COVID-19. Sequenced by immunoSEQ multiplex PCR; TCRdb stores in-frame clones only, minus some. The sample includes 250,000 to 400,000 clones, approximately 90% seen only once; the top ten take approximately 1.6%. Sequenced input: peripheral blood. The receptors were gathered from a woman aged 30 to 39 with COVID-19, enrolled during active disease.

The V and J genes are TRBV5-1 and TRBJ1-3; the match to TRBD1 covers 9 bases. This CDR3 is built from 15 residues. V was pared by 3 bases and J by 4 bases, with 5 bases of the junction left unmatched. Per germline, CDR1 SGHRS and CDR2 YFSETQ. The CDR3 region is CASSSTGGGGNTIYF. In DNA form, the CDR3 reads TGCGCCAGCAGCTCGACAGGGGGAGGAGGAAACACCATATATTTT.

The chain links TRBV4-2 to TRBJ1-2; D unresolved. CDR1 and CDR2 from the germline V gene are LGHNA and YNFKEQ. This CDR3 comprises 13 residues. With 3 bases removed from V and 8 bases from J, the gap between germline ends came to 13 bases. In nucleotides, the CDR3 is TGTGCCAGCAGCCAGGAGACGACGCTGGGCTACACCTTC. Amino acids: CASSQETTLGYTF.

This rearrangement joins TRBV28 to TRBJ2-2, with 7 bases lining up with TRBD1. V was pared by 5 bases and J by 1 base, with 7 bases of the junction left unmatched. Germline CDR1 and CDR2: MDHEN and SYDVKM. The CDR3 consists of 16 residues. CDR3 nucleotides: TGTGCCAGCAGTCCCCATGGGACAGAGAACACCGGGGAGCTGTTTTTT. Its protein is CASSPHGTENTGELFF. Full variable domain (outside the CDR3, taken from reference TRBV28 and TRBJ2-2): DVKVTQSSRYLVKRTGEKVFLECVQDMDHENMFWYRQDPGLGLRLIYFSYDVKMKEKGDIPEGYSVSREKKERFSLILESASTNQTSMYLCASSPHGTENTGELFFGEGSRLTVL.

This clone showed up many times. The chain has TRBV4-1 and TRBJ1-4; D not resolved. Per the germline V gene, CDR1 is MGHRA and CDR2 is YSYEKL. The CDR3 runs 13 residues. Trimming removed 5 bases at V and 5 bases at J, with 9 bases between. CDR3 sequence: CASSRFRNEKLFF. The CDR3 region has the DNA TGCGCCAGCAGCAGATTCAGAAATGAAAAACTGTTTTTT.

This clone was detected only a few times. The CDR3 spells CASSFGTGSEAFF. The DNA of the CDR3 is TGTGCCAGCAGTTTCGGGACAGGGAGTGAAGCTTTCTTT. J is TRBJ1-1 and V is TRBV27; 9 bases agree with TRBD1. The CDR3 runs 13 residues. The germline CDR1 and CDR2 sequences are MNHEY and SMNVEV (reference sequence). After removal of 3 bases from V and 7 bases from J, the junction contained 3 bases not matched to a gene.

V is TRBV11-2 and J is TRBJ2-1; D is uncertain. Germline V gene lookup returns CDR1 SGHAT and CDR2 FQNNGV. The length of the CDR3 is 13 residues. V was trimmed by 3 bases and J by 6 bases, leaving 9 bases between them. CDR3 residues: CASSLSRINEQFF. The CDR3 region has the DNA TGTGCCAGCAGCTTGTCCAGAATCAATGAGCAGTTCTTC.

The chain has TRBV5-5 and TRBJ1-4; perhaps TRBD1 as D (5 bases). Germline CDR1 and CDR2: SGHKS and YYEKEE (reference sequence). Deletions cut 0 bases from V and 8 bases from J, with 17 bases between. CDR3 length equals 16 residues. CDR3 protein: CASSLAVRGEGEKLFF. CDR3 nucleotides: TGTGCCAGCAGCTTGGCCGTGCGGGGGGAAGGCGAAAAACTGTTTTTT. Full variable domain (remainder filled in from reference TRBV5-5 and TRBJ1-4): DAGVTQSPTHLIKTRGQQVTLRCSPISGHKSVSWYQQVLGQGPQFIFQYYEKEERGRGNFPDRFSARQFPNYSSELNVNALLLGDSALYLCASSLAVRGEGEKLFFGSGTQLSVL.

J is TRBJ1-2 and V is TRBV6-5, with a possible D match to TRBD1 (6 bases). Germline V CDR1 and CDR2: MNHEY, SVGAGI. The CDR3 has 14 residues. V gave up 1 base and J gave up 5 bases, with 11 bases separating them. As DNA, the CDR3 is TGTGCCAGCAGTTACTTCCGGACAGATTATGGCTACACCTTC. Translating gives CASSYFRTDYGYTF.

The chain links TRBV2 to TRBJ2-1, with 9 bases that match TRBD1. Germline V lookup: CDR1 SNHLY, CDR2 FYNNEI. The length of the CDR3 is 15 residues. V dropped 6 bases and J dropped 7; count of bases not matched to a gene: 10. CDR3 protein: CASSPGTGLRNEQFF. The CDR3 DNA reads as TGTGCCAGCAGCCCCGGGACAGGGTTGAGGAATGAGCAGTTCTTC.

J is TRBJ1-2 and V is TRBV13, with D perhaps TRBD1 (5 bases). There are 13 residues in the CDR3. Looked up from germline, CDR1 is PRHDT and CDR2 is FYEKMQ (reference sequence). With 0 bases removed from V and 8 bases from J, the gap between germline ends came to 10 bases. The CDR3 protein is CASSLGRGDGYTF. The CDR3 DNA sequence: TGTGCCAGCAGCTTAGGCCGGGGGGACGGCTACACCTTC.

The CDR3 DNA sequence: TGTGCCAGCAGCCTACAGGGGGGCAATCAGCCCCAGCATTTT. Translation gives CASSLQGGNQPQHF. This rearrangement joins TRBV5-4 to TRBJ1-5, with 8 bases fitting TRBD1. The CDR3 is 14 amino acids. The junction had 2 bases not matched to a gene; V was cut back by 4 bases and J by 2 bases. Germline CDR1 and CDR2: SGHNT and YYREEE (reference sequence).

The chain uses TRBV7-9 and TRBJ2-5; D not certain. The V end lost 4 bases, the J end lost 2 bases, and 5 bases lay between the germline ends. CDR3 length equals 12 residues. Germline CDR1 SEHNR, CDR2 FQNEAQ (reference sequence). CDR3 loop: CASSSYQETQYF. The CDR3, as DNA: TGTGCCAGCAGCTCGTATCAAGAGACCCAGTACTTC.

The chain carries TRBV10-2 and TRBJ1-5; D is uncertain. This CDR3 has 15 amino acids. V dropped 0 bases and J dropped 4 bases, with 10 bases sitting between them. Germline-derived CDR1 and CDR2 are WSHSY and SAAADI. The CDR3 region has the DNA TGCGCCAGCAGTGAGTCGAACAGAAGAAATCAGCCCCAGCATTTT. Translation gives CASSESNRRNQPQHF.

The V call is TRBV25-1, the J call TRBJ1-2, with unresolved D. The V gene's germline CDR1 is MGHDK and CDR2 SYGVNS. The CDR3 is made up of 16 amino acids. Trimming took off 4 bases at V and 1 base at J, with 16 bases between the two ends. The DNA for the CDR3 is TGTGCCAGCAGTGGACCACTGGGCCCAATTAACTATGGCTACACCTTC. Its protein is CASSGPLGPINYGYTF.

The chain joins TRBV9 to TRBJ2-2; no firm D call. Trimming took 4 bases from V and 7 from J, leaving 11 bases between them. CDR3 size: 13 residues. CDR1 is SGDLS and CDR2 is YYNGEE in the germline V gene. The CDR3 loop is CASSLSPLGELFF. The CDR3 DNA sequence: TGTGCCAGCAGCCTATCTCCACTCGGGGAGCTGTTTTTT.

In its sample, this clone was seen once. The rearrangement uses TRBV28 and TRBJ2-2; 8 bases line up with TRBD1. Looked up from germline, CDR1 is MDHEN and CDR2 is SYDVKM. The CDR3 contains 12 residues. V shed 7 bases and J 9 bases; nucleotides not matched to a gene: 4. CDR3 in amino acids: CASTSGGRELFF. CDR3 nucleotide sequence: TGTGCCAGCACCTCAGGGGGCAGGGAGCTGTTTTTT.

The chain recombines TRBV4-1 with TRBJ1-2; D gene uncertain. The germline V gene encodes CDR1 MGHRA and CDR2 YSYEKL. The CDR3 sequence is 16 residues long. V lost 0 bases and J lost 1, with 12 bases in between. CDR3 coding DNA: TGCGCCAGCAGCCAAGATATAGAAAACAGTAACTATGGCTACACCTTC. It yields the protein CASSQDIENSNYGYTF.

This chain connects TRBV5-4 to TRBJ1-5, with 7 bases matching TRBD1. The CDR3 spans 13 residues. V shed 3 bases and J 5 bases; nucleotides not matched to a gene: 2. Germline-derived CDR1 and CDR2 are SGHNT and YYREEE (reference sequence). The CDR3 loop is CASSSDRDQPQHF. DNA of the CDR3: TGTGCCAGCAGCTCTGACAGGGATCAGCCCCAGCATTTT.

This clone was seen once. V gene TRBV5-5 combines with J gene TRBJ1-2, with TRBD1 matching 10 bases. This CDR3 comprises 15 residues. The germline CDR1 and CDR2 sequences are SGHKS and YYEKEE (reference sequence). J lost 8 bases, V lost 4 bases, and 11 bases had no gene match. This CDR3 reads CASSTSTGGAEGYTF. DNA for the CDR3: TGTGCCAGCAGCACCTCGACAGGGGGCGCGGAAGGCTACACCTTC.

The chain couples TRBV5-1 to TRBJ1-1; unclear D gene. Germline CDR1 reads SGHRS; CDR2 reads YFSETQ. The CDR3 covers 12 residues. V dropped 5 bases and J dropped 0 bases, with 5 bases sitting between them. This CDR3 is CASRTLNTEAFF. CDR3 DNA sequence: TGCGCCAGCAGGACACTGAACACTGAAGCTTTCTTT. Drawing the rest from reference TRBV5-1 and TRBJ1-1, the complete variable domain is KAGVTQTPRYLIKTRGQQVTLSCSPISGHRSVSWYQQTPGQGLQFLFEYFSETQRNKGNFPGRFSGRQFSNSRSEMNVSTLELGDSALYLCASRTLNTEAFFGQGTRLTVV.

The chain combines TRBV28 with TRBJ1-2; TRBD1 matches 7 bases. The CDR3 sequence is 14 residues long. The J segment lost 2 bases and the V segment lost 5 bases, leaving 5 bases of the junction unmatched. Germline values: CDR1 MDHEN, CDR2 SYDVKM. For the CDR3, the DNA is TGTGCCAGCAGTGCGGGACAGCCCAACTATGGCTACACCTTC. Residues: CASSAGQPNYGYTF.

About this clone itself: The same CDR3 is also encoded by other DNA sequences in this sample. The CDR3 bases are TGCAGCGTGGGACAGGGGAACACTGAAGCTTTCTTT. Amino acids: CSVGQGNTEAFF. This chain connects TRBV29-1 to TRBJ1-1, with 9 positions matching TRBD1. This CDR3 spans 12 amino acids. CDR1 is SQVTM, CDR2 ANQGSEA, per germline. After removal of 6 bases from V and 1 base from J, the junction contained 0 bases not matched to a gene.

The chain carries TRBV7-9 and TRBJ1-2, with 7 bases lining up with TRBD1. The germline CDR1 and CDR2 sequences are SEHNR and FQNEAQ (reference sequence). V shed 3 bases and J 4 bases; nucleotides not matched to a gene: 2. This CDR3 contains 13 residues. The CDR3 reads CASSFWDSYGYTF. In nucleotides, the CDR3 is TGTGCCAGCAGCTTCTGGGACAGCTATGGCTACACCTTC.

This chain joins TRBV9 and TRBJ1-1; D gene unclear. This CDR3 has 15 amino acids. Germline assignment: CDR1 SGDLS and CDR2 YYNGEE. V lost 0 bases, J lost 0 bases, and 9 bases lay in between. The CDR3 DNA is TGTGCCAGCAGCGTAGCTGAGAGCCTGAACACTGAAGCTTTCTTT. Its protein product is CASSVAESLNTEAFF. Filled out from reference TRBV9 and TRBJ1-1, the complete variable domain reads DSGVTQTPKHLITATGQRVTLRCSPRSGDLSVYWYQQSLDQGLQFLIQYYNGEERAKGNILERFSAQQFPDLHSELNLSSLELGDSALYFCASSVAESLNTEAFFGQGTRLTVV.

The chain combines TRBV11-2 with TRBJ2-7, with D perhaps TRBD1 (5 bases). CDR1 is SGHAT, CDR2 FQNNGV, per germline. Trimming removed 5 bases at V and 5 bases at J, with 13 bases between. The CDR3 runs to 13 residues. CDR3 sequence: CASSLSPGHEQYF. CDR3 nucleotide sequence: TGTGCCAGCAGCCTTTCTCCAGGGCACGAGCAGTACTTC. The full variable domain, completed using reference TRBV11-2 and TRBJ2-7, is EAGVAQSPRYKIIEKRQSVAFWCNPISGHATLYWYQQILGQGPKLLIQFQNNGVVDDSQLPKDRFSAERLKGVDSTLKIQPAKLEDSAVYLCASSLSPGHEQYFGPGTRLTVT.

The rearrangement links TRBV19 to TRBJ1-5; the match to TRBD1 covers 10 bases. This CDR3 has 15 residues. Looked up from germline, CDR1 is LNHDA and CDR2 is SQIVND (reference sequence). The J segment lost 7 bases and the V segment lost 7 bases, leaving 10 bases of the junction unmatched. The CDR3 spells CASTRKTGGGQPQHF. DNA of the CDR3: TGTGCCAGTACCCGGAAGACAGGGGGCGGCCAGCCCCAGCATTTT.

The rearrangement uses TRBV6-5 and TRBJ1-3; 7 positions match TRBD1. V was clipped by 6 bases and J by 1 base; unmatched bases: 3. CDR3 length equals 14 residues. Germline V gene lookup returns CDR1 MNHEY and CDR2 SVGAGI. The CDR3 is CASRSTGSGNTIYF. The CDR3 DNA sequence: TGTGCCAGCAGATCGACAGGGTCTGGAAACACCATATATTTT.

The chain uses TRBV15 and TRBJ2-1; 8 bases match TRBD2. This CDR3 region has 16 residues. The germline gives CDR1 LNHNV, CDR2 YYDKDF (reference sequence). V shed 0 bases, J shed 5 bases, and the junction held 6 bases outside the gene matches. The CDR3 sequence: CATSREAGGADNEQFF. For the CDR3, the DNA is TGTGCCACCAGCAGAGAGGCCGGGGGGGCCGACAATGAGCAGTTCTTC. Filled out from reference TRBV15 and TRBJ2-1, the complete variable domain reads DAMVIQNPRYQVTQFGKPVTLSCSQTLNHNVMYWYQQKSSQAPKLLFHYYDKDFNNEADTPDNFQSRRPNTSFCFLDIRSPGLGDTAMYLCATSREAGGADNEQFFGPGTRLTVL.

This chain joins TRBV7-9 and TRBJ2-3, with TRBD1 matching over 7 bases. V was pared by 5 bases and J by 3 bases, with 14 bases of the junction left unmatched. CDR1 SEHNR and CDR2 FQNEAQ come from the germline V gene (reference sequence). The CDR3 runs to 17 residues. CDR3 in amino acids: CASSPGPRDSRTDTQYF. As DNA, the CDR3 is TGTGCCAGCAGCCCCGGTCCCCGGGACAGTAGAACAGATACGCAGTATTTT.

V usage is TRBV3-1 (or the pseudogene TRBV3-2) and J usage is TRBJ2-1, with 7 positions matching TRBD1. There are 15 residues in the CDR3. Germline V CDR1 and CDR2: LGHDT, YNNKEL (reference sequence). J gave up 7 bases and V 0 bases, and 6 bases lay outside the gene matches. The CDR3 DNA reads as TGTGCCAGCAGCCAAGACCTATCAGGGGGAAATGAGCAGTTCTTC. Its translation: CASSQDLSGGNEQFF.